This TCR beta chain was identified in a study of shared clonotypes between healthy human individuals (dated by TCRdb to the early 2020s). About the investigation overall: The cohort comprised two women and three men aged 18 to 49 years. The study deeply sequenced blood TCR repertoires of about 5 healthy adults to estimate repertoire size and the extent of clonotype sharing between individuals. Different laboratories and diverse techniques were used to prepare libraries and sequence TCR repertoires, to increase sequencing depth and limit assay-specific biases. Between about 0.8 and 8.9 billion PBMCs per donor were obtained by leukapheresis. Points the paper makes about the study in general: Because the study included only a small number of donors, the genetic and exposure-history diversity represented was limited. Sampling was restricted to blood, and TCR repertoires in tissue are likely to differ from TCR repertoires in blood. Based on pairwise subsampling, the degree of clonotype sharing among donors was expected to be affected by sequencing depth.

Using the deep immunoSEQ assay, multiplex PCR amplified TCR CDR3 regions from genomic DNA. Extracted genomic DNA from each cell subset was distributed evenly across all wells of several immunoSEQ 96-well plates, and each plate was treated as a replicate. For unsorted PBMC, 250 to 300 ng genomic DNA, equal to 30,000 or so T cell genomes, was loaded into each replicate PCR. Ten immunoSEQ deep assay plates were used to sequence unsorted PBMC genomic DNA. The purified libraries were quantified using a Qubit 3.0 fluorometer, sized with a Bioanalyzer 2100, and then quantified again using the KAPA Library Quantification kit. Every immunoSEQ 96-well plate was sequenced on a separate single-read 150-cycle Illumina NextSeq 550 flow cell. The paper's processing steps were these. Because the immunoSEQ output held only junctional sequences and lacked quality scores, the filtering could not match the filtering applied to full-length reads. Sequences were annotated with PyIR, a Python wrapper for IgBLAST v1.9, using IMGT germline references to assign V/J genes and CDR3. Reads were filtered out if the reads had weak V/J assignments (E-value above 1e-6), no CDR3, stop codons, out-of-frame junctions, or ambiguous translated residues. V3J clonotypes were defined by identical inferred V gene, J gene, and CDR3 amino acid sequence. To compute the percentage overlap between repertoires, the number of shared unique clonotypes was divided by the size of the smaller repertoire. Repertoire richness was assessed with RTK rarefaction, the Chao1 estimator, and Recon v2.1 estimates of unobserved clonotypes. TCRdb obtained this table from immuneACCESS and retained in-frame rearrangements with V and J assigned. These tables miss some clones; where compared with another copy, unresolved V genes account for less than half of the shortfall, and the remainder is unexplained. Clonal size and the V and J genes are those of that table, whereas D and trimming came from the DNA. This sample is represented by 520,000 or so clones; approximately 79% of them were singletons. Of the sample, roughly 13% falls within the top ten clones.

From the cysteine through the phenylalanine, the CDR3 covers 13 amino acids. This entry keeps only the CDR3 DNA: 39 bases, framed from base 1. V sheds 6 bases and J sheds 0 bases, leaving 8 bases between their ends. Based on the germline V gene, the CDR1 and CDR2 sequences are SNHLY and FYNNEI. Healthy HIV-negative adults with no recently reported acute infections or vaccinations were included as donors. All donors were Caucasian adults living in Nashville, Tennessee, USA. For unsorted samples, tens of millions of PBMCs were counted, and genomic DNA was extracted using the QIAamp DNA Blood Mini kit. Blood was collected by leukapheresis, and PBMCs were isolated by Ficoll-Histopaque density gradient centrifugation and then cryopreserved in liquid nitrogen vapor phase. To note about this clone: Its antigen remains undetermined. There are no base qualities to consult, and no much larger clone falls within one base.

Sequencing input: PBMCs. The chain joins TRBV2 to TRBJ1-1, with no reliable assignment of the D segment. The sequence was obtained from a woman between 35 and 50 years old in good health. Some clones in this sample may be carry-over from other donors' samples. CDR3 region: CASRSSLNTEAFF. The nucleotides are TGTGCCAGCAGAAGCAGCTTGAACACTGAAGCTTTCTTT.